This record covers a single TCR beta chain. Methods used by the authors: Reference gene primer amplification gave estimated nucleated cell counts. Repertoires were generated with immunoSEQ multiplex PCR, while TCRdb's copy carries only in-frame clones and drops some. That table gives V, J and clone size, and the DNA gave D and trimming. There are some 260,000 clones in the sample; over 70% occur only once, and about 10% lies in the top ten. The junction had 7 bases not matched to a gene; V was cut back by 3 bases and J by 13 bases. Germline lookup yields CDR1 SGHTA and CDR2 FQGTGA. The CDR3 consists of 12 residues. This entry belongs to a study of blood T cell repertoires in COVID-19. Study summary: Some COVID-19 samples were acute and others convalescent; all came from the United States, Italy and Spain. T cells, B-cell-depleted T cells, or PBMCs provided the cDNA or gDNA that served as material.

Patients at the Seattle site were enrolled during active infection and followed longitudinally. The chain carries TRBV7-3 and TRBJ1-1; 8 bases map to TRBD1. The sequence derives from a woman aged 65 to 85 with COVID-19, enrolled during active disease. Sequences were obtained from peripheral blood. The CDR3 loop reads CASSFTGGSLFF. The CDR3 coding sequence is TGTGCCAGCAGCTTCACAGGGGGATCTCTTTTCTTT.